This TCR beta chain was identified during a study of T cell changes during pregnancy in multiple sclerosis. Profiling relied on immunoSEQ multiplex PCR, and the TCRdb table lists in-frame clones only, not all of them. The top ten hold approximately 3.8% of the sample, which has about 28,000 clones, around 89% seen once. This CDR3 comprises 14 residues. The source was CD4+ T cells from peripheral blood mononuclear cells, collected in the first trimester of pregnancy. This TCR was recovered from a female donor in good health, enrolled as a control in a pregnancy study. This rearrangement joins TRBV12-1 to TRBJ2-3; TRBD1 reflects the table's D call only, with no check against the DNA. TRBV12-1 is shown as a pseudogene. This CDR3 is CASTNLGQGDTQYF. The CDR3 DNA sequence: TGTGCCAGCACCAACCTGGGGCAGGGGGATACGCAGTATTTT.